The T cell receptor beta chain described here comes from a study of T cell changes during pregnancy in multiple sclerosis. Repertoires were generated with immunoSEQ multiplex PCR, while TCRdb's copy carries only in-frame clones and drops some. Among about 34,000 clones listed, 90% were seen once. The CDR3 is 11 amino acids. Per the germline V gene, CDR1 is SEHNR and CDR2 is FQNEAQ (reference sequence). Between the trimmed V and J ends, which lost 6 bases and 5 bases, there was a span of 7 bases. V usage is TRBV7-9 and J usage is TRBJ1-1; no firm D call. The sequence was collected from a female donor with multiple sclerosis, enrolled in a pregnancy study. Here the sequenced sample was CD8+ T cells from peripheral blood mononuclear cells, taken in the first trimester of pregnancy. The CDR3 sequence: CASSPATEAFF. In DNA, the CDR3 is TGTGCCAGCAGTCCCGCGACTGAAGCTTTCTTT. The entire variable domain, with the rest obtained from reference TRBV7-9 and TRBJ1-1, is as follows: DTGVSQNPRHKITKRGQNVTFRCDPISEHNRLYWYRQTLGQGPEFLTYFQNEAQLEKSRLLSDRFSAERPKGSFSTLEIQRTEQGDSAMYLCASSPATEAFFGQGTRLTVV.